This passage covers 28 T cell receptor beta chains from one sample sequenced in a study of control samples from healthy donors and cancer patients. TCRdb's table, derived via immunoSEQ multiplex PCR, lists solely in-frame clones and lacks some. The profile shows 85,000 to 95,000 clones, about 88% of them singletons. Sequencing was performed on blood. The receptor set was obtained from a woman in her sixties or seventies in good health.

Of note for this clone: Other DNA sequences in this specimen translate into the identical CDR3. The J gene is TRBJ1-1, the V gene TRBV19, with D unresolved. V dropped 3 bases and J dropped 3 bases, with 8 bases sitting between them. The CDR3 loop spans 13 amino acids. Germline CDR1 is LNHDA and CDR2 is SQIVND (reference sequence). The CDR3 bases are TGTGCCAGTAGTATTGAGAGGGACACTGAAGCTTTCTTT. It is translated as CASSIERDTEAFF.

The chain uses TRBV6-5 and TRBJ1-1, with 8 bases that match TRBD1. The ends lost 5 bases at V and 7 bases at J; junction bases unmatched: 12. This CDR3 has 15 residues. CDR1 MNHEY and CDR2 SVGAGI come from the germline V gene. CDR3 nucleotide sequence: TGTGCCAGCAGTAAAACCAGGGGGCGTGAGGTTGAAGCTTTCTTT. Its translation: CASSKTRGREVEAFF.

The gene calls are TRBV2 and TRBJ1-6; D uncertain. V was clipped by 7 bases and J by 5 bases, with 9 bases between them. Germline-derived CDR1 and CDR2 are SNHLY and FYNNEI. The CDR3 spans 13 residues. Here the CDR3 DNA reads TGTGCCAGCAAGGAAGAGCATAATTCACCCCTCCACTTT. Amino acid sequence: CASKEEHNSPLHF. The whole variable domain, remainder taken from reference TRBV2 and TRBJ1-6, is EPEVTQTPSHQVTQMGQEVILRCVPISNHLYFYWYRQILGQKVEFLVSFYNNEISEKSEIFDDQFSVERPDGSNFTLKIRSTKLEDSAMYFCASKEEHNSPLHFGNGTRLTVT.

This clone was seen a single time. The gene calls are TRBV7-9 and TRBJ2-1; D not certain. The CDR3 runs 13 residues. The ends were cut back, 1 base at V and 5 bases at J, with 6 bases in the middle. Germline V gene data show CDR1 as SEHNR and CDR2 as FQNEAQ (reference sequence). CDR3: CASSLDLNNEQFF. Written as DNA, the CDR3 is TGTGCCAGCAGCTTAGACTTAAACAATGAGCAGTTCTTC.

The chain joins TRBV3-1 (or the pseudogene TRBV3-2) to TRBJ2-5; 8 positions agree with TRBD1. This CDR3 region has 14 residues. The trim removed 1 base at V and 5 bases at J, leaving 3 bases unmatched. Germline CDR1 LGHDT, CDR2 YNNKEL (reference sequence). The CDR3 spells CASSQAGGYETQYF. CDR3 sequence (DNA): TGTGCCAGCAGCCAAGCAGGGGGCTACGAGACCCAGTACTTC.

The chain employs TRBV15 and TRBJ2-2; D gene unclear. The CDR3 runs to 13 residues. The germline V gene encodes CDR1 LNHNV and CDR2 YYDKDF (reference sequence). V was pared by 3 bases and J by 5 bases, with 7 bases between. The CDR3 DNA follows: TGTGCCACCAGCAGGAGTAGAACCGGGGAGCTGTTTTTT. Translated, it gives CATSRSRTGELFF.

In the case of this clone: Additional DNA sequences in this sample encode the identical CDR3. The rearrangement links TRBV5-1 to TRBJ1-4, with 7 nucleotides matching TRBD1. Germline CDR1 reads SGHRS; CDR2 reads YFSETQ. V gave up 5 bases and J gave up 5 bases; unmatched junction bases: 6. The CDR3 runs to 14 residues. The CDR3 DNA follows: TGCGCCAGCAGACCCACAGGGGCGAATGAAAAACTGTTTTTT. It codes for CASRPTGANEKLFF.

This chain joins TRBV7-9 and TRBJ1-5, with a weak D call TRBD1 (6 bases). This CDR3 spans 17 amino acids. Germline V gene data show CDR1 as SEHNR and CDR2 as FQNEAQ (reference sequence). V was shortened by 2 bases and J by 5 bases, with 19 bases between the two germline ends. The CDR3 spells CASSLLPLRDIHQPQHF. The CDR3 nucleotides are TGTGCCAGCAGCTTACTCCCCCTGCGGGACATTCATCAGCCCCAGCATTTT. Supplemented by reference TRBV7-9 and TRBJ1-5, the full variable domain reads DTGVSQNPRHKITKRGQNVTFRCDPISEHNRLYWYRQTLGQGPEFLTYFQNEAQLEKSRLLSDRFSAERPKGSFSTLEIQRTEQGDSAMYLCASSLLPLRDIHQPQHFGDGTRLSIL.

The gene calls are TRBV5-1 and TRBJ2-7, with a tentative D call TRBD2 (7 bases). The CDR3 is made up of 14 amino acids. V lost 4 bases and J lost 0, with 11 bases in between. Germline lookup yields CDR1 SGHRS and CDR2 YFSETQ. CDR3 DNA: TGCGCCAGCAGCCCCGGGGGGCTCTCCTACGAGCAGTACTTC. It codes for CASSPGGLSYEQYF.

The rearrangement joins TRBV6-1 to TRBJ1-2; TRBD1 matches at 11 bases. The CDR3 is 15 residues long. J was trimmed by 7 bases and V by 2 bases; bases with no gene match: 6. CDR1 is MNHNS and CDR2 is SASEGT in the germline V gene. The CDR3 DNA reads TGTGCCAGCAGTGAAACCGGACAGGGGGCGTTTGGCTACACCTTC. Amino acids: CASSETGQGAFGYTF.

V and J are TRBV4-2 and TRBJ2-1, with a possible D match to TRBD2 (5 bases). The V gene lost 1 base and the J gene lost 6 bases, with 16 bases spanning the gap. The CDR3 runs to 16 residues. Germline V lookup: CDR1 LGHNA, CDR2 YNFKEQ. The CDR3 sequence: CASSQVSAMGSNEQFF. CDR3 coding DNA: TGTGCCAGCAGCCAAGTCTCGGCAATGGGGAGCAATGAGCAGTTCTTC.

V usage is TRBV6-5 and J usage is TRBJ1-6; the D gene is possibly TRBD1 (5 bases). V was pared by 1 base and J by 5 bases, with 9 bases between. The V gene's germline CDR1 is MNHEY and CDR2 SVGAGI. CDR3 size: 15 residues. CDR3 region: CASSYFGGDNSPLHF. Here the CDR3 DNA reads TGTGCCAGCAGTTACTTCGGGGGGGATAATTCACCCCTCCACTTT.

The rearrangement uses TRBV6-6 and TRBJ2-1; possibly TRBD2 for D (6 bases). CDR1 and CDR2 (germline): MNHNY, SVGAGI (reference sequence). V lost 2 bases, J lost 0 bases, and 11 bases lay in between. The CDR3 is made up of 16 amino acids. DNA of the CDR3: TGTGCCAGCAGTTACCGGGAGCGGAGCTCCTACAATGAGCAGTTCTTC. It yields the protein CASSYRERSSYNEQFF.

The chain has TRBV10-3 and TRBJ1-1, with a tentative D call TRBD1 (5 bases). The V end lost 5 bases, the J end lost 4 bases, and 20 bases lay between the germline ends. The germline V gene encodes CDR1 ENHRY and CDR2 SYGVKD. The CDR3 extends over 16 amino acids. For the CDR3, the DNA is TGTGCCATCAGTCCACTCCGGGGAGGGGAGGGCACTGAAGCTTTCTTT. This codes for CAISPLRGGEGTEAFF.

V and J are TRBV10-3 and TRBJ2-7; 9 bases align to TRBD2. The V gene end was trimmed by 3 bases and the J gene end by 4 bases; junction bases not matched to a gene: 7. Germline CDR1 is ENHRY and CDR2 is SYGVKD. The CDR3 is 15 amino acids. CDR3 sequence reads: CAISDLTSGHYEQYF. The CDR3 DNA follows: TGTGCCATCAGTGACTTGACTAGCGGACATTACGAGCAGTACTTC.

V and J are TRBV5-1 and TRBJ2-1; 7 bases map to TRBD1. The CDR3 consists of 15 residues. The trim removed 5 bases at V and 0 bases at J, leaving 5 bases unmatched. Germline CDR1 is SGHRS and CDR2 is YFSETQ. The CDR3 coding sequence is TGCGCCAGCAGTCCTCGGGACAGCTCCTACAATGAGCAGTTCTTC. As protein: CASSPRDSSYNEQFF.

By sample share, this clone is medium-sized. The chain is built from TRBV12-3 or TRBV12-4 and TRBJ1-5; the D gene is possibly TRBD1 (5 bases). This CDR3 is built from 12 residues. Trimming cost V 5 bases and J 6 bases, with 8 bases left between them. The CDR3 reads CASSQGSQPQHF. The CDR3 DNA is TGTGCCAGCAGTCAGGGAAGTCAGCCCCAGCATTTT.

V and J are TRBV18 and TRBJ2-3; D not certain. The germline V gene has CDR1 KGHSH and CDR2 LQKENI. The V gene lost 2 bases and the J gene lost 0 bases, with 6 bases spanning the gap. This CDR3 contains 14 residues. CDR3 bases: TGTGCCAGCTCACCAGGAGCTAGCACAGATACGCAGTATTTT. As protein: CASSPGASTDTQYF.

The CDR3 DNA reads TGTGCCAGTAGTATCAGCACAGGGGGTATGAACACTGAAGCTTTCTTT. This encodes CASSISTGGMNTEAFF. This chain uses TRBV19 with TRBJ1-1; 8 bases align to TRBD1. The CDR3 is made up of 16 amino acids. Germline V lookup: CDR1 LNHDA, CDR2 SQIVND (reference sequence). Germline trimming cut 3 bases from V and 0 bases from J; bases unmatched to any gene: 6.

This chain links TRBV7-9 with TRBJ1-2, with unresolved D. The CDR3 is 14 residues long. Germline assignment: CDR1 SEHNR and CDR2 FQNEAQ (reference sequence). The germline V and J ends were trimmed by 2 bases and 2 bases, with 9 bases remaining between them. CDR3 nucleotide sequence: TGTGCCAGCAGCTTATGGCCCCCGAACTATGGCTACACCTTC. Its protein product is CASSLWPPNYGYTF.

V is TRBV12-3 or TRBV12-4 and J is TRBJ1-5; a weak D match, TRBD1 (5 bases). The V and J ends lost 3 bases and 7 bases respectively, with 10 bases between them. The CDR3 is made up of 13 amino acids. CDR3: CASSLTAGQPQHF. CDR3 in DNA: TGTGCCAGCAGTTTGACAGCAGGCCAGCCCCAGCATTTT.

J is TRBJ2-7 and V is TRBV7-9, with 7 positions matching TRBD2. Germline CDR1 reads SEHNR; CDR2 reads FQNEAQ (reference sequence). The V segment lost 0 bases and the J segment 7 bases; nucleotides outside the gene matches: 12. This CDR3 spans 16 amino acids. The CDR3 DNA follows: TGTGCCAGCAGCTTAGCTGGAGCGGGGACTACGGGGGAGCAGTACTTC. This gives the protein CASSLAGAGTTGEQYF.

This chain joins TRBV9 and TRBJ2-3; no definite D call. The V gene's germline CDR1 is SGDLS and CDR2 YYNGEE. Trimming cost V 3 bases and J 2 bases, with 13 bases left between them. This CDR3 spans 15 amino acids. Written as DNA, the CDR3 is TGTGCCAGCAGCGAGGCACCCGTCTACACAGATACGCAGTATTTT. It yields the protein CASSEAPVYTDTQYF.

The chain links TRBV7-9 to TRBJ1-1; 10 bases align to TRBD1. Trimming took 5 bases from V and 6 from J; bases not matched to a gene: 12. CDR1 is SEHNR, CDR2 FQNEAQ, per germline (reference sequence). The CDR3 is 16 residues long. CDR3 bases: TGTGCCAGCAGCCCCACCCTCCGGGACAGGGGCGCTGAAGCTTTCTTT. It is translated as CASSPTLRDRGAEAFF.

This chain uses TRBV11-2 with TRBJ2-3; 7 bases fit TRBD1. This CDR3 comprises 15 residues. Germline loops: CDR1 SGHAT, CDR2 FQNNGV. Trimming removed 6 bases from V and 4 bases from J; junction bases left unmatched: 10. CDR3 sequence reads: CASRPTQGNSDTQYF. The CDR3 DNA is TGTGCCAGCAGGCCTACACAGGGGAATTCAGATACGCAGTATTTT.

The chain recombines TRBV30 with TRBJ2-7, with a weak D call TRBD1 (6 bases). This CDR3 is 12 amino acids long. V lost 3 bases and J 6 bases, leaving 12 bases between the germline ends. Germline CDR1 GTSNPN, CDR2 SVGIG (reference sequence). CDR3: CAWRGTGPEQYF. CDR3 nucleotide sequence: TGTGCCTGGAGGGGAACAGGGCCCGAGCAGTACTTC.

The gene calls are TRBV28 and TRBJ1-2, with 7 bases aligning to TRBD1. CDR3 length: 14 amino acids. V shed 1 base, J shed 10 bases, and the junction held 9 bases outside the gene matches. CDR1 is MDHEN and CDR2 is SYDVKM in the germline V gene. The CDR3 protein is CASSLSARGYDYTF. The CDR3 DNA follows: TGTGCCAGCAGTTTATCCGCCAGGGGGTACGACTACACCTTC.

V usage is TRBV5-1 and J usage is TRBJ1-2; D is possibly TRBD1 (6 bases). The CDR3 runs 13 residues. In germline, CDR1 is SGHRS, CDR2 YFSETQ. Trimming took off 0 bases at V and 8 bases at J, with 11 bases between the two ends. The CDR3 loop is CASSLEQGSGYTF. The CDR3 nucleotides are TGCGCCAGCAGCTTGGAACAGGGTAGCGGCTACACCTTC.